This T cell receptor (beta chain) derives from a study of cytotoxic CD8 clonotypes in ibrutinib-treated CLL. About 2 micrograms of genomic DNA came from cryopreserved PBMCs for TCR beta libraries. This CDR3 contains 13 residues. Per the germline V gene, CDR1 is WSHSY and CDR2 is SAAADI. V gave up 5 bases and J gave up 7 bases; unmatched junction bases: 5. Using immunoSEQ multiplex PCR, the repertoire was profiled, and TCRdb retains in-frame clones only, with some absent. Here the sample spans hundreds of thousands of clones, under 75% being singletons. Study results and caveats: At ibrutinib response, clonality increased, and at progression it declined back toward baseline. Samples were collected at differing times from sustained-remission and progressing patients.

As concerns this clone: What it binds is not known.

The sequence derives from a human donor with chronic lymphocytic leukemia. Sequenced here: PBMCs, sampled after 24 months of ibrutinib treatment. The chain recombines TRBV10-2 with TRBJ2-4, with 7 positions matching TRBD1. Here the CDR3 reads CASSTGVNNIQYF. CDR3 coding DNA: TGCGCCAGCAGTACAGGGGTGAACAACATTCAGTACTTC.